This T cell receptor (beta chain) stems from a study of technical replicates of blood from a few donors. Germline-derived CDR1 and CDR2 are GTSNPN and SVGIG (reference sequence). The CDR3 is 17 amino acids. V was clipped by 2 bases and J by 2 bases; unmatched bases: 11. Using immunoSEQ multiplex PCR, the repertoire was profiled, and TCRdb retains in-frame clones only, with some absent. The sample contains about 81,000 clones, nearly 97% of which appear only once. The specimen sequenced was T cells isolated from PBMCs. This receptor was identified in a human donor in good health. J is TRBJ2-5 and V is TRBV30, with 10 bases fitting TRBD2. The CDR3 sequence is CAWSSLRTSGGQETQYF. The DNA for the CDR3 is TGTGCCTGGAGTTCCCTGAGGACTAGCGGAGGTCAAGAGACCCAGTACTTC.